Listed here is a single TCR beta chain. Only in-frame clones appear in the TCRdb table, and some are missing; sequencing was by immunoSEQ multiplex PCR. The repertoire holds 24,000 or so clones, with 86% as singletons. The data were obtained in a study of T cells in localized non-small cell lung cancer. Germline V gene data show CDR1 as SGDLS and CDR2 as YYNGEE. Trimming took 3 bases from V and 2 from J, leaving 14 bases between them. The CDR3 runs to 15 residues. This specimen was peripheral blood, taken before any cancer treatment. This clonotype originated in a female donor older than 55 with stage I lung adenocarcinoma. The genes are TRBV9 and TRBJ1-2; D is unclear. CDR3 nucleotide sequence: TGTGCCAGCAGCGAAGGGTCAACAACCAACTATGGCTACACCTTC. It is translated as CASSEGSTTNYGYTF. Together with reference TRBV9 and TRBJ1-2, the CDR3 gives the full variable domain: DSGVTQTPKHLITATGQRVTLRCSPRSGDLSVYWYQQSLDQGLQFLIQYYNGEERAKGNILERFSAQQFPDLHSELNLSSLELGDSALYFCASSEGSTTNYGYTFGSGTRLTVV.